The source of this T cell receptor (beta chain) is a study of T cell responses to AZD1222 COVID-19 vaccine. General study findings and limits: Seropositive AZD1222 recipients at baseline numbered only five to seven.

Trimming took 0 bases from V and 7 from J, leaving 11 bases between them. This CDR3 is built from 14 residues. In germline, CDR1 is SGHNT, CDR2 YYREEE (reference sequence). TCRdb's copy holds only in-frame clones and misses some; the assay was immunoSEQ multiplex PCR. The sample records roughly 83,000 clones, 86% being singletons. On this clone itself: Its antigen is still unknown.

The J gene is TRBJ2-1, the V gene TRBV5-4; no firm D call. Specimen: peripheral blood, collected on day 0 of AZD1222 vaccination. The TCR sequence derives from an adult in good health. The CDR3 loop is CASSLVGGMNEQFF. DNA of the CDR3: TGTGCCAGCAGCTTGGTAGGCGGAATGAATGAGCAGTTCTTC. The full variable domain, completed using reference TRBV5-4 and TRBJ2-1, is ETGVTQSPTHLIKTRGQQVTLRCSSQSGHNTVSWYQQALGQGPQFIFQYYREEENGRGNFPPRFSGLQFPNYSSELNVNALELDDSALYLCASSLVGGMNEQFFGPGTRLTVL.